The present T cell receptor beta chain was sequenced within a study of post-analysis software for immune sequencing data (dated by TCRdb to 2014 to 2015). General notes on the study: Recorded disease courses included relapsing-remitting, secondary progressive and progressive-relapsing multiple sclerosis, with some patients lacking subtype annotation. The multiple sclerosis patient repertoires were compared with about a dozen previously published healthy control repertoires from donors aged about 6 to 26 years. A subset of samples was prepared in parallel using single-end sample barcoding, then pooled and co-amplified after Illumina adapter ligation. Overall results and qualifications from the work: When samples were clustered directly using the F measure, samples prepared in the same batch co-clustered strongly, which prompted a batch-effect correction. Significantly higher frequencies in patients than in controls were found for a few TRBV segments, including TRBV5-6, TRBV5-1 and TRBV20-1. Significantly lower normalized Chao1 diversity was found in multiple sclerosis patients than in controls, suggesting substantial peripheral T-cell clonal expansion. The multiple sclerosis patient group was slightly younger than the control group.

As for this clonotype: What antigen it recognizes has not been identified. No much larger clone is present one base from it, and per-base qualities are unavailable.

Libraries were constructed by PCR. TCRdb lists the instrument as Illumina HiSeq 2500. Unique molecular identifiers were incorporated into TCR beta cDNA libraries to reduce PCR and sequencing biases. Approximately 500,000 cDNA molecules were obtained per 1 to 10 million input T cells, so each molecule approximated one T cell. The patient libraries were prepared and sequenced using the same protocol as the earlier healthy control dataset. Samples belonging to the same batch were prepared together, multiplexed and sequenced on a shared HiSeq lane. The paper's processing steps were these. Raw barcoded reads were processed with MIGEC, discarding single-read molecular identifier groups before consensus assembly and CDR3 extraction. VDJtools was used for post-analysis of the clonotype tables, with diversity normalized by down-sampling every dataset to the smallest sample size. Repertoire overlap clustering matched CDR3 amino acid but not nucleotide sequences to correct batch-related cross-sample contamination. The public reads were run again by TCRdb, first through fastp at Q25 and then through MiXCR, and only productive beta chains were kept. Duplicate CDR3 protein sequences are folded into a single record with the most common DNA and genes. The authors' filters were not applied to this entry. Recorded for this sample are over 150,000 distinct CDR3 sequences; roughly 31% of them occurred a single time. More than 1.3% of the sample is held by the ten biggest clonotypes.

CDR1 and CDR2 were assigned from the germline V gene (reference sequence) as SEHNR and FQNEAQ. V is reduced by 2 bases and J by 0 bases, leaving a spacing of 13 bases between them. Counted from cysteine to phenylalanine, this CDR3 has 16 amino acids. The entry retains the CDR3 DNA only, 48 bases that are in frame from base 1. TCR beta repertoires were profiled from peripheral blood of roughly 13 young patients with multiple sclerosis to demonstrate the VDJtools post-analysis software. The patients with multiple sclerosis were children and adolescents between 6 and 15 years of age. Sequencing used blood. This receptor was identified in a girl between 10 and 17 years old with multiple sclerosis. The sequence joins TRBV7-9 to TRBJ2-5; a tentative D match to TRBD1 spans 6 bases. The DNA is TGTGCCAGCAGCTTACGAGAGGACAGCTACCAAGAGACCCAGTACTTC. This sequence encodes CASSLREDSYQETQYF.